The present T cell receptor (beta chain) was sequenced within a study of blood T cells in healthy people across ages. Points on this clonotype: Its antigen is unidentified.

The second PCR ran about 6 to 11 cycles with a sample-barcoded 5' primer and J-beta primers. TCRdb re-called the 5' RACE reads through MiXCR, storing one row per CDR3 protein. The sample holds about 1.8 million distinct CDR3 sequences, just under 50% seen once. Study-wide findings and caveats: Strongly correlated with naive T cell percentage was TCR beta diversity.

V trimming: 5 bases; J trimming: 4 bases; junction bases outside the gene matches: 11. CDR1 SEHNR and CDR2 FQNEAQ come from the germline V gene (reference sequence). CDR3 length: 17 amino acids. Sequenced input: blood. This TCR came from a middle-aged woman in good health. This chain connects TRBV7-9 to TRBJ2-3, with TRBD2 matching over 11 bases. The CDR3 region is CASSPARIAGGSDTQYF. The CDR3 DNA is TGTGCCAGCAGCCCCGCGAGGATAGCGGGGGGGTCAGATACGCAGTATTTT.